This T cell receptor (beta chain) was captured in a study of molecular identifiers for immune sequencing clone quantification. Across the whole study: Sequencing covered four of five parts into which replicate RNA from roughly 18,000 or 92,000 naive CD8 cells was split.

Every naive CD8 library was made from between about 17,000 and 1,100,000 sorted cells with 10%, 30% or 50% RNA. The CDR3 runs to 15 residues. Germline CDR1 is SNHLY and CDR2 is FYNNEI. Trimming removed 10 bases at V and 1 base at J, with 18 bases between. Preparation of the bulk TCR libraries relied on previously described methods and listed TCR primers. TCRdb processed the PCR reads anew with MiXCR; each CDR3 protein has one entry. In the table there are more than 9,000 distinct CDR3 sequences, approximately 19% of which are singletons. The sequenced sample consisted of naive CD8+ T cells from blood, with Jurkat cell RNA spiked in. Subset described: FACS-sorted CD8+CD4-CCR7+CD45RA+ naive T cells. This chain uses TRBV2 with TRBJ2-3; D possibly uses TRBD1 or TRBD2 (5 bases each). This TCR derives from a human donor in good health. Some libraries in this study had Jurkat cell RNA spiked in. The CDR3 here is CANLERGRGTDTQYF. The CDR3 nucleotides read TGTGCCAACCTGGAGAGGGGTCGGGGCACAGATACGCAGTATTTT. The variable domain in full, completed from reference TRBV2 and TRBJ2-3, reads EPEVTQTPSHQVTQMGQEVILRCVPISNHLYFYWYRQILGQKVEFLVSFYNNEISEKSEIFDDQFSVERPDGSNFTLKIRSTKLEDSAMYFCANLERGRGTDTQYFGPGTRLTVL.